The entry below gives a single T cell receptor (beta chain) sequence along with its context. What it binds is not known. The sample is drawn from a study of T cells in Graves' hyperthyroidism and ophthalmopathy. Broader study findings: Using 13 V-J features, a model discriminated ophthalmopathy from stable hyperthyroidism.

Diagnostic decisions used clinical symptoms, serum thyroxine and TRAb, thyroid ultrasound and orbital computed tomography. Extraction of PBMCs used 10 ml of fresh peripheral blood. There were TCR beta CDR3 regions amplified from RNA transcripts. The HTBI primer set drove a first-round RT-PCR of the TCR CDR3. TCRdb reprocessed the multiplex PCR reads via MiXCR and lists one record per CDR3 protein. In the table there are fewer than 750,000 distinct CDR3 sequences, roughly 14% of which are singletons. The specimen was blood. The TCR was taken from a woman between 35 and 50 years old with Graves' ophthalmopathy.

The CDR3 bases are TGTGCCAGCAGCTTGGTCGGGACAGGGCATCAAGAGACCCAGTACTTC. It yields the protein CASSLVGTGHQETQYF. This rearrangement joins TRBV5-4 to TRBJ2-5; 9 bases agree with TRBD1. Trimming removed 0 bases from V and 2 bases from J; junction bases left unmatched: 5. The CDR3 is 16 residues long. Germline V lookup: CDR1 SGHNT, CDR2 YYREEE (reference sequence).